The sequence of this T cell receptor beta chain was determined in a study of response to subunit inactivated influenza vaccine. Overall study results and limits: Authors suggested few new T cells are recruited by each seasonal influenza vaccination.

As for this clonotype: Its matching antigen is unknown.

TCRdb re-derived calls from the RT-PCR reads in MiXCR, one entry per CDR3 protein. The table records hundreds of thousands of distinct CDR3 sequences, approximately 23% of them present only once. V lost 2 bases and J lost 0, with 13 bases in between. The CDR3 is 16 residues long. The receptor was derived from a man between 50 and 70 years old who received an inactivated influenza vaccine. The material was PBMCs from blood, obtained about 20 months after vaccination. The rearrangement uses TRBV12-3 or TRBV12-4 and TRBJ1-2, with a weak D call TRBD1 (5 bases). Written as DNA, the CDR3 is TGTGCCAGCAGTTTAAGCAGTGGCAGGGCTAACTATGGCTACACCTTC. Translation: CASSLSSGRANYGYTF.